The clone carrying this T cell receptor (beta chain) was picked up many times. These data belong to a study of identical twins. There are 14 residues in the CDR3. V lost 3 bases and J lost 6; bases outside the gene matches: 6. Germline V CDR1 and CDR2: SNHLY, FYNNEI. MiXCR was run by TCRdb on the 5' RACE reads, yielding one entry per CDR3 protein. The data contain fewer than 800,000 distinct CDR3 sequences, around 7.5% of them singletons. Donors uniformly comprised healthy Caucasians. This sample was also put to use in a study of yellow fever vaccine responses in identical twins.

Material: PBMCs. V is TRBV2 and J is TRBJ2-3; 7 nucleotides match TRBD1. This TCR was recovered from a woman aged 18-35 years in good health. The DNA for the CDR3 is TGTGCCAGCAGTGACCTGACAGGGTTGGATACGCAGTATTTT. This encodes CASSDLTGLDTQYF. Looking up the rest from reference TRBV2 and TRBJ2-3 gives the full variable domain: EPEVTQTPSHQVTQMGQEVILRCVPISNHLYFYWYRQILGQKVEFLVSFYNNEISEKSEIFDDQFSVERPDGSNFTLKIRSTKLEDSAMYFCASSDLTGLDTQYFGPGTRLTVL.